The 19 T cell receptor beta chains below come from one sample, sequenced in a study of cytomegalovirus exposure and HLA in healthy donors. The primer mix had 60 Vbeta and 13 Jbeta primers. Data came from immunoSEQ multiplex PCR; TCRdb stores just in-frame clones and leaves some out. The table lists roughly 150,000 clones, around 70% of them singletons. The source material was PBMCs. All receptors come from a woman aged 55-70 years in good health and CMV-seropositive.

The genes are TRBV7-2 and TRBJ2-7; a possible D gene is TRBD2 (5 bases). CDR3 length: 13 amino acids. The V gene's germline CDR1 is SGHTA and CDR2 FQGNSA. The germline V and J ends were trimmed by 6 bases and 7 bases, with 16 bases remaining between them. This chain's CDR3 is CASRYPGVLEQYF. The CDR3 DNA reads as TGTGCCAGCAGATACCCCGGGGTCCTGGAGCAGTACTTC.

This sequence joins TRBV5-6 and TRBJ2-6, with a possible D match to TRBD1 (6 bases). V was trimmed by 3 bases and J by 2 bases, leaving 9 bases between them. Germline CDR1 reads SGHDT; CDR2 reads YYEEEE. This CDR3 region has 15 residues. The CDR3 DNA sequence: TGTGCCAGCAGCTGGCGGACAGCTGGGGCCAACGTCCTGACTTTC. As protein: CASSWRTAGANVLTF.

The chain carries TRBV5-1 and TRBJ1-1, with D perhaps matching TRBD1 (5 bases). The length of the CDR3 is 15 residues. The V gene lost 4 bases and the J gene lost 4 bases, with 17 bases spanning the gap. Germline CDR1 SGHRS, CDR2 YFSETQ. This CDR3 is CASSPAAGGSTEAFF. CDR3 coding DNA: TGCGCCAGCAGCCCGGCCGCGGGGGGGAGCACTGAAGCTTTCTTT.

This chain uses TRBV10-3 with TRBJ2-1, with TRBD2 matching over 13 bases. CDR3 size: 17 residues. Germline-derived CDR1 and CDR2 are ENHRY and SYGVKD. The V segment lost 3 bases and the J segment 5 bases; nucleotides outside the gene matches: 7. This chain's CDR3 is CAISDPGLAGLNNEQFF. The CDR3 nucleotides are TGTGCCATCAGTGACCCGGGACTAGCGGGACTCAACAATGAGCAGTTCTTC.

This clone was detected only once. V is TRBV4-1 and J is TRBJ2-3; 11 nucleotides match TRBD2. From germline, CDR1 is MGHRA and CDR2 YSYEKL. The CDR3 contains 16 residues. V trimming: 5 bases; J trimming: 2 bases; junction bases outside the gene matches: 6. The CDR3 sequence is CASSTRTSGLTDTQYF. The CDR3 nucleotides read TGCGCCAGCAGCACCCGGACTAGCGGGCTCACAGATACGCAGTATTTT.

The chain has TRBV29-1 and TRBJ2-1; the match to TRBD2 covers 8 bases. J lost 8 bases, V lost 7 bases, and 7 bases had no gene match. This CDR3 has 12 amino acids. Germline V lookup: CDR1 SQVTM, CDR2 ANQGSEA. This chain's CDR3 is CSGAPSGHEQFF. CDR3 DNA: TGCAGCGGAGCCCCTAGCGGGCATGAGCAGTTCTTC.

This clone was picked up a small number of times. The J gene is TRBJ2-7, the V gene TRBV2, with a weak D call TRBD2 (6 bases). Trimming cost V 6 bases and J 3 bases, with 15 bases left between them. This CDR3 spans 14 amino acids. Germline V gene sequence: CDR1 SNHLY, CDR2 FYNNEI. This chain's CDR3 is CASSVRLVGYEQYF. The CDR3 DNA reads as TGTGCCAGCAGCGTCAGACTAGTTGGCTACGAGCAGTACTTC.

In DNA form, the CDR3 reads TGTGCCTGGAGTGGGGAGGGCTATGGCTACACCTTC. Translated: CAWSGEGYGYTF. The chain employs TRBV30 and TRBJ1-2, with no clear D. The CDR3 is 12 residues long. V was cut by 1 base and J by 4 bases, with 7 bases left in between. The germline CDR1 and CDR2 sequences are GTSNPN and SVGIG (reference sequence).

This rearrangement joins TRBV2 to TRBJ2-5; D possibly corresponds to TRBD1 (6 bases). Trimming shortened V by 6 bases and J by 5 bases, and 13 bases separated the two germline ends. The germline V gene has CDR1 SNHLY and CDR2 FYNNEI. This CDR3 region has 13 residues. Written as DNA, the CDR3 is TGTGCCAGCAGCCCAGGGACAAGGGAGACCCAGTACTTC. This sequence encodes CASSPGTRETQYF.

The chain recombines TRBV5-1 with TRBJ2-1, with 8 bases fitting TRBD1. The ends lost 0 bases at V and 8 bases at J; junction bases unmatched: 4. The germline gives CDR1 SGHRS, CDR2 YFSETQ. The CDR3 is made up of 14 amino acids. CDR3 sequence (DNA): TGCGCCAGCAGCTTGGGACAGGGGCCGTATGAGCAGTTCTTC. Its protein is CASSLGQGPYEQFF. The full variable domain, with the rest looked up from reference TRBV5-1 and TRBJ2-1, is KAGVTQTPRYLIKTRGQQVTLSCSPISGHRSVSWYQQTPGQGLQFLFEYFSETQRNKGNFPGRFSGRQFSNSRSEMNVSTLELGDSALYLCASSLGQGPYEQFFGPGTRLTVL.

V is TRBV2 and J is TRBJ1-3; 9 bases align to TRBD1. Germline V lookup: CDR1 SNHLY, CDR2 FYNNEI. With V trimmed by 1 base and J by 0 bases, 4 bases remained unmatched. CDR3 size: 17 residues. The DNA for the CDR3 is TGTGCCAGCAGTGAAGGGGGGACAGGGCCCTCTGGAAACACCATATATTTT. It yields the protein CASSEGGTGPSGNTIYF. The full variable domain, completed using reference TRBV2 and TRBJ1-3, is EPEVTQTPSHQVTQMGQEVILRCVPISNHLYFYWYRQILGQKVEFLVSFYNNEISEKSEIFDDQFSVERPDGSNFTLKIRSTKLEDSAMYFCASSEGGTGPSGNTIYFGEGSWLTVV.

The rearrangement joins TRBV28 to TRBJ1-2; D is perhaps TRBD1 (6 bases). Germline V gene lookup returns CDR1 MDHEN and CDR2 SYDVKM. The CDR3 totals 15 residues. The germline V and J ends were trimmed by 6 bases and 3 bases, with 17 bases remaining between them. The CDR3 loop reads CASRSLWGQDYGYTF. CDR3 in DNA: TGTGCCAGCAGAAGTTTATGGGGGCAGGACTATGGCTACACCTTC.

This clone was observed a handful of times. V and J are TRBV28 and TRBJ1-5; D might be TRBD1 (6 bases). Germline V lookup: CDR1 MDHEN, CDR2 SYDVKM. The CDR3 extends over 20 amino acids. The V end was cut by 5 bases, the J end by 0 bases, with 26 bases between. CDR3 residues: CASSQTGNGHIGHSNQPQHF. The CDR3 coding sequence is TGTGCCAGCAGTCAAACAGGGAACGGGCATATAGGTCATAGCAATCAGCCCCAGCATTTT.

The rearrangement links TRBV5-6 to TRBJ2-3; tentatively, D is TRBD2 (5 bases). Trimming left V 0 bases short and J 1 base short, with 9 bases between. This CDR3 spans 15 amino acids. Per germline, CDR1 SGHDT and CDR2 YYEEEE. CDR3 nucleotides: TGTGCCAGCAGCTTGGCGGAGGTGGGCACAGATACGCAGTATTTT. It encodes CASSLAEVGTDTQYF.

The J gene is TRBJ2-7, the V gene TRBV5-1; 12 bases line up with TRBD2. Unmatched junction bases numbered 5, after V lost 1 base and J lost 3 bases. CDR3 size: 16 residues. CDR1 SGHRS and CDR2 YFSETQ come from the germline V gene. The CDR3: CASSLSLAGGLYEQYF. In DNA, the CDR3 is TGCGCCAGCAGCTTGTCTCTAGCGGGAGGGCTCTACGAGCAGTACTTC. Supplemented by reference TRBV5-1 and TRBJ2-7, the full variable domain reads KAGVTQTPRYLIKTRGQQVTLSCSPISGHRSVSWYQQTPGQGLQFLFEYFSETQRNKGNFPGRFSGRQFSNSRSEMNVSTLELGDSALYLCASSLSLAGGLYEQYFGPGTRLTVT.

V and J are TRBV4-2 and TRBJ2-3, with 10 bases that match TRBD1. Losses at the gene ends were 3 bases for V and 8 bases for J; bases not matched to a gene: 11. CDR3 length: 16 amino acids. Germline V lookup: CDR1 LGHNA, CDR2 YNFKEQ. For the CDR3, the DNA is TGTGCCAGCAGCCAGTTTGCCGGGACAGGGGATGGTACGCAGTATTTT. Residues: CASSQFAGTGDGTQYF.

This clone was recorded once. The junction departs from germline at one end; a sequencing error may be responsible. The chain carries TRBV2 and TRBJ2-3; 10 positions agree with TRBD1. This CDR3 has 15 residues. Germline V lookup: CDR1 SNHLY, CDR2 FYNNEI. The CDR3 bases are TGTGCCAGCAGAGAAGACAGGGGGCGGTTAGATACGCAGTATTTT. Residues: CASREDRGRLDTQYF.

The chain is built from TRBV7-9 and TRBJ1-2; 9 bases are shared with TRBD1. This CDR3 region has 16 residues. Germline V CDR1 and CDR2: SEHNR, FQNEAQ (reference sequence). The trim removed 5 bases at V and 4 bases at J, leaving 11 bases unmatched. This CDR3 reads CASSTTQGQGTYGYTF. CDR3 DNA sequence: TGTGCCAGCAGCACCACCCAGGGACAGGGTACCTATGGCTACACCTTC.

The DNA of the CDR3 is TGTGCCAGCAGCTCCCGAGGGCCGGGGGAGACCCAGTACTTC. This gives the protein CASSSRGPGETQYF. The chain employs TRBV11-2 and TRBJ2-5; D is possibly TRBD2 (5 bases). The length of the CDR3 is 14 residues. V was clipped by 4 bases and J by 5 bases, with 14 bases between them. Germline V CDR1 and CDR2: SGHAT, FQNNGV. Combining the CDR3 with reference TRBV11-2 and TRBJ2-5 gives the whole variable domain EAGVAQSPRYKIIEKRQSVAFWCNPISGHATLYWYQQILGQGPKLLIQFQNNGVVDDSQLPKDRFSAERLKGVDSTLKIQPAKLEDSAVYLCASSSRGPGETQYFGPGTRLLVL.